Below are 29 T cell receptor beta chains sequenced from a single sample in a study of persistence of HIV-infected CD4 T cells. The libraries were made with immunoSEQ version 4 in survey mode. Assay used: immunoSEQ multiplex PCR; TCRdb lists only in-frame clones, some missing. This table holds about 4,900 clones, around two thirds found once. Antigens of these TCRs are unknown. Lysates of CMV-infected fibroblasts at 10 ug/mL stimulated these cells. Responding CD4+ T cells were sorted by upregulation of both CD40 ligand and CD69. Sequencing was performed on CD4+ T cells sorted from PBMCs after approximately 19-hour stimulation, taken from a patient who received antiretroviral therapy. All receptors come from an adult man with HIV who was CMV-seropositive.

The genes are TRBV10-2 and TRBJ2-5, with D possibly matching TRBD1 (6 bases). The CDR3 spans 15 residues. The germline V and J ends were trimmed by 6 bases and 2 bases, with 16 bases remaining between them. The germline V gene has CDR1 WSHSY and CDR2 SAAADI. CDR3 nucleotides: TGCGCCAGCAGACCGGACAGAGACAAACAAGAGACCCAGTACTTC. Protein: CASRPDRDKQETQYF.

This clone was seen once. V usage is TRBV19 and J usage is TRBJ1-2; possibly TRBD1 for D (6 bases). Deletions cut 5 bases from V and 0 bases from J, with 13 bases between. Germline V gives CDR1 LNHDA, CDR2 SQIVND (reference sequence). The CDR3 has 15 amino acids. The CDR3 region has the DNA TGTGCCAGTAGTGAGGTGGCAGGGGCTAACTATGGCTACACCTTC. This gives the protein CASSEVAGANYGYTF. Full variable domain (missing parts from reference TRBV19 and TRBJ1-2): DGGITQSPKYLFRKEGQNVTLSCEQNLNHDAMYWYRQDPGQGLRLIYYSQIVNDFQKGDIAEGYSVSREKKESFPLTVTSAQKNPTAFYLCASSEVAGANYGYTFGSGTRLTVV.

The V gene is TRBV6-1, the J gene TRBJ2-2; D unresolved. CDR1 is MNHNS and CDR2 is SASEGT in the germline V gene. CDR3 length: 17 amino acids. V lost 1 base and J 4 bases, leaving 16 bases between the germline ends. CDR3 protein: CASSEVQSVVVTGELFF. CDR3 nucleotides: TGTGCCAGCAGTGAAGTTCAATCAGTTGTTGTCACCGGGGAGCTGTTTTTT.

The genes are TRBV19 and TRBJ1-2; TRBD1 agrees at 7 bases. This CDR3 comprises 14 residues. Per germline, CDR1 LNHDA and CDR2 SQIVND (reference sequence). V trimming: 6 bases; J trimming: 2 bases; junction bases outside the gene matches: 6. The chain's CDR3 is CASRRQGSNYGYTF. Here the CDR3 DNA reads TGTGCCAGTAGGCGACAGGGATCAAACTATGGCTACACCTTC.

The rearrangement joins TRBV29-1 to TRBJ2-1; TRBD2 matches at 7 bases. Per germline, CDR1 SQVTM and CDR2 ANQGSEA. The CDR3 totals 14 residues. With V trimmed by 4 bases and J by 5 bases, 8 bases remained unmatched. CDR3 sequence reads: CSVVGLAEHNEQFF. CDR3 DNA: TGCAGCGTTGTCGGGCTAGCGGAACACAATGAGCAGTTCTTC.

The chain has TRBV6-5 and TRBJ2-5; possible D gene TRBD1, 5 bases. Germline values: CDR1 MNHEY, CDR2 SVGAGI. The ends were cut back, 4 bases at V and 4 bases at J, with 10 bases in the middle. This CDR3 has 13 amino acids. The CDR3 DNA reads as TGTGCCAGCAGTTCAGGCAGGGCAGAGACCCAGTACTTC. Encoded protein: CASSSGRAETQYF.

This clone was recorded a few times. The chain employs TRBV28 and TRBJ2-3; no clear D. Germline-derived CDR1 and CDR2 are MDHEN and SYDVKM. The CDR3 sequence is 14 residues long. Trimming cost V 4 bases and J 9 bases, with 17 bases left between them. CDR3 DNA sequence: TGTGCCAGCAGTTCCCTTCCCCGCACCCTGACGCAGTATTTT. This encodes CASSSLPRTLTQYF.

The genes are TRBV5-1 and TRBJ2-7; D is ambiguous. The length of the CDR3 is 12 residues. The germline V gene encodes CDR1 SGHRS and CDR2 YFSETQ. Trimming pared 0 bases from V and 4 bases from J, leaving 5 bases between. This chain's CDR3 is CASSLEGYEQYF. CDR3 in DNA: TGCGCCAGCAGCTTGGAAGGGTACGAGCAGTACTTC.

The chain recombines TRBV7-2 with TRBJ1-4; 9 positions match TRBD1. J lost 13 bases, V lost 1 base, and 7 bases had no gene match. CDR3 length: 14 amino acids. Per germline, CDR1 SGHTA and CDR2 FQGNSA. The CDR3 bases are TGTGCCAGCAGCTTAGGAAAACGACAGGGGGGACTGTTTTTT. Residues: CASSLGKRQGGLFF.

This clone is large. V gene TRBV7-8 combines with J gene TRBJ2-7; 8 positions match TRBD1. The germline CDR1 and CDR2 sequences are SGHVS and FQNEAQ. Unmatched junction bases numbered 2, after V lost 1 base and J lost 0 bases. The CDR3 runs to 15 residues. The CDR3 sequence: CASSLDGTGSYEQYF. Here the CDR3 DNA reads TGTGCCAGCAGCTTAGACGGGACAGGCTCCTACGAGCAGTACTTC.

This clone was seen a handful of times. The chain recombines TRBV7-2 with TRBJ2-7; no clear D. The germline gives CDR1 SGHTA, CDR2 FQGNSA. This CDR3 contains 14 residues. The ends were cut back, 5 bases at V and 8 bases at J, with 19 bases in the middle. This CDR3 reads CASSGPGPAPQQYF. The CDR3 nucleotides are TGTGCCAGCAGCGGACCCGGGCCAGCCCCGCAGCAGTACTTC. Variable domain in full (rest from reference TRBV7-2 and TRBJ2-7): GAGVSQSPSNKVTEKGKDVELRCDPISGHTALYWYRQSLGQGLEFLIYFQGNSAPDKSGLPSDRFSAERTGGSVSTLTIQRTQQEDSAVYLCASSGPGPAPQQYFGPGTRLTVT.

CDR3 residues: CASSDPYGDRGIYEQYF. CDR3 in DNA: TGTGCCAGCAGTGATCCGTATGGAGACAGGGGGATTTACGAGCAGTACTTC. The rearrangement joins TRBV28 to TRBJ2-7; 9 bases match TRBD1. The V gene's germline CDR1 is MDHEN and CDR2 SYDVKM. The CDR3 covers 17 residues. J was trimmed by 4 bases and V by 5 bases; bases with no gene match: 15.

The rearrangement links TRBV29-1 to TRBJ1-5; D gene unclear. Germline loops: CDR1 SQVTM, CDR2 ANQGSEA. V lost 0 bases, J lost 1 base, and 10 bases lay in between. CDR3 length: 15 amino acids. The CDR3 bases are TGCAGCGTTGAAGAAGGAACTTTCAGCAATCAGCCCCAGCATTTT. This encodes CSVEEGTFSNQPQHF. The variable domain in full, with the rest retrieved from reference TRBV29-1 and TRBJ1-5, is SAVISQKPSRDICQRGTSLTIQCQVDSQVTMMFWYRQQPGQSLTLIATANQGSEATYESGFVIDKFPISRPNLTFSTLTVSNMSPEDSSIYLCSVEEGTFSNQPQHFGDGTRLSIL.

The V and J genes are TRBV29-1 and TRBJ2-3, with 9 nucleotides matching TRBD2. Trimming at V came to 8 bases and at J to 5 bases, leaving 14 bases not matched to a gene. The length of the CDR3 is 15 residues. The V gene's germline CDR1 is SQVTM and CDR2 ANQGSEA. The DNA for the CDR3 is TGCAGCTACCGCGATAGCGGGGGCCCAAAAGATACGCAGTATTTT. It codes for CSYRDSGGPKDTQYF.

The rearrangement uses TRBV24-1 and TRBJ2-2; TRBD1 is a possible D gene (5 bases). The CDR3 is 14 residues long. CDR1 is KGHDR and CDR2 is SFDVKD in the germline V gene. With 8 bases removed from V and 3 bases from J, the gap between germline ends came to 12 bases. The CDR3 loop is CATMVDIYTGELFF. The CDR3 DNA follows: TGTGCCACCATGGTGGACATCTACACCGGGGAGCTGTTTTTT.

This sequence joins TRBV7-2 and TRBJ2-7, with 9 nucleotides matching TRBD1. Germline values: CDR1 SGHTA, CDR2 FQGNSA. V dropped 6 bases and J dropped 1; count of bases not matched to a gene: 7. The CDR3 contains 15 residues. DNA of the CDR3: TGTGCCAGCAGGCCGACAGGGGGGAATTCCTACGAGCAGTACTTC. As protein: CASRPTGGNSYEQYF.

This chain links TRBV28 with TRBJ1-4, with 9 bases that match TRBD1. The CDR3 is 14 residues long. Trimming removed 5 bases from V and 8 bases from J; junction bases left unmatched: 6. Looked up from germline, CDR1 is MDHEN and CDR2 is SYDVKM. The CDR3 nucleotides are TGTGCCAGCAGTAAGGACAGGGGCGAAGAAAAACTGTTTTTT. This encodes CASSKDRGEEKLFF.

This chain connects TRBV6-6 to TRBJ2-7, with 7 bases aligning to TRBD1. Germline V gene data show CDR1 as MNHNY and CDR2 as SVGAGI (reference sequence). This CDR3 is 13 amino acids long. V lost 6 bases to trimming and J lost 2 bases; unmatched junction nucleotides: 4. Here the CDR3 reads CASRSGQAYEQYF. CDR3 in DNA: TGTGCCAGCAGATCTGGACAGGCCTACGAGCAGTACTTC.

The chain is built from TRBV20-1 and TRBJ2-7; D is undetermined. Germline V lookup: CDR1 DFQATT, CDR2 SNEGSKA (reference sequence). V was shortened by 6 bases and J by 2 bases, with 5 bases between the two germline ends. The CDR3 is 10 residues long. The CDR3 bases are TGCAGTGCGCAGGCCTACGAGCAGTACTTC. This gives the protein CSAQAYEQYF.

This chain links TRBV29-1 with TRBJ1-2; 7 nucleotides match TRBD1. The CDR3 runs 13 residues. V shed 7 bases and J 1 base; nucleotides not matched to a gene: 6. CDR1 is SQVTM, CDR2 ANQGSEA, per germline. The CDR3, as DNA: TGCAGCGGTGGGGACAGCATTAACTATGGCTACACCTTC. This encodes CSGGDSINYGYTF.

This clone was recorded a few times. This chain links TRBV6-6 with TRBJ1-5; possibly TRBD1 for D (6 bases). Trimming shortened V by 8 bases and J by 7 bases, and 18 bases separated the two germline ends. Looked up from germline, CDR1 is MNHNY and CDR2 is SVGAGI (reference sequence). CDR3 length: 14 residues. The CDR3 region has the DNA TGTGCCAGCGGGGGAGGGGGGGCTTACCAGCCCCAGCATTTT. Amino acids: CASGGGGAYQPQHF.

This clone was seen a handful of times. The chain recombines TRBV24-1 with TRBJ2-1; the match to TRBD1 covers 11 bases. V trimming: 3 bases; J trimming: 3 bases; junction bases outside the gene matches: 6. This CDR3 contains 17 residues. CDR1 is KGHDR, CDR2 SFDVKD, per germline. CDR3 sequence reads: CATSDPSGTGGYNEQFF. CDR3 nucleotides: TGTGCCACCAGTGATCCATCGGGGACAGGGGGCTACAATGAGCAGTTCTTC.

The chain recombines TRBV7-2 with TRBJ2-6; D is tentatively TRBD1 or TRBD2 (5 bases each). Trimming shortened V by 4 bases and J by 3 bases, and 10 bases separated the two germline ends. CDR3 size: 15 residues. CDR1 and CDR2 from the germline V gene are SGHTA and FQGNSA. This CDR3 is CASSSLGVGANVLTF. The CDR3 DNA reads TGTGCCAGCAGCTCCTTGGGGGTTGGGGCCAACGTCCTGACTTTC.

In this sample, this clone is large (0.1 to 1%). The V and J genes are TRBV6-2 or TRBV6-3 and TRBJ2-3; perhaps TRBD2 as D (5 bases). Looked up from germline, CDR1 is MNHEY and CDR2 is SVGEGT. V was trimmed by 0 bases and J by 2 bases, leaving 9 bases between them. There are 15 residues in the CDR3. CDR3 protein: CASSYSRLTTDTQYF. The DNA of the CDR3 is TGTGCCAGCAGTTACTCGAGACTAACCACAGATACGCAGTATTTT.

This clone was detected only a few times. The V and J genes are TRBV3-1 (or the pseudogene TRBV3-2) and TRBJ2-1, with 13 bases identical to TRBD2. Germline CDR1 reads LGHDT; CDR2 reads YNNKEL (reference sequence). This CDR3 has 18 residues. Unmatched junction bases numbered 8, after V lost 4 bases and J lost 2 bases. CDR3 coding DNA: TGTGCCAGCAGCCGATTTTTTACTAGCGGGGGGGCCTACAATGAGCAGTTCTTC. Its protein is CASSRFFTSGGAYNEQFF.

The rearrangement links TRBV5-1 to TRBJ1-4, with D possibly TRBD1 on 5 matching bases. The CDR3 has 16 residues. The germline CDR1 and CDR2 sequences are SGHRS and YFSETQ. V lost 0 bases to trimming and J lost 8 bases, with 17 bases between them. The CDR3 DNA reads TGCGCCAGCAGCTTGGCCTTCGGGCAGGGCGGGGAAAAACTGTTTTTT. Translated, it gives CASSLAFGQGGEKLFF.

Comment on this clone: The germline gene is not matched at one end of the junction; a read error may be the cause. The chain joins TRBV5-6 to TRBJ1-2, with D unclear. Germline V CDR1 and CDR2: SGHDT, YYEEEE. The CDR3 consists of 13 residues. The CDR3, as DNA: TGTGCCAGCAGCTTGGACGGAAAGAGAGGCTACATCTTC. Its protein product is CASSLDGKRGYIF.

The chain joins TRBV5-1 to TRBJ1-6; no firm D call. The V gene lost 4 bases and the J gene lost 3 bases, with 5 bases spanning the gap. The CDR3 is made up of 13 amino acids. Germline loops: CDR1 SGHRS, CDR2 YFSETQ. CDR3 in DNA: TGCGCCAGCAGCCCTGACTATAATTCACCCCTCCACTTT. Translating gives CASSPDYNSPLHF.

Of note for this clone: One junction end disagrees with the germline gene, perhaps due to a read error. The chain uses TRBV7-2 and TRBJ1-1; unclear D gene. Per germline, CDR1 SGHTA and CDR2 FQGNSA. The CDR3 extends over 13 amino acids. The CDR3 loop is CANSLEANTEAFF. Here the CDR3 DNA reads TGTGCCAACAGCTTAGAGGCGAACACTGAAGCTTTCTTT.